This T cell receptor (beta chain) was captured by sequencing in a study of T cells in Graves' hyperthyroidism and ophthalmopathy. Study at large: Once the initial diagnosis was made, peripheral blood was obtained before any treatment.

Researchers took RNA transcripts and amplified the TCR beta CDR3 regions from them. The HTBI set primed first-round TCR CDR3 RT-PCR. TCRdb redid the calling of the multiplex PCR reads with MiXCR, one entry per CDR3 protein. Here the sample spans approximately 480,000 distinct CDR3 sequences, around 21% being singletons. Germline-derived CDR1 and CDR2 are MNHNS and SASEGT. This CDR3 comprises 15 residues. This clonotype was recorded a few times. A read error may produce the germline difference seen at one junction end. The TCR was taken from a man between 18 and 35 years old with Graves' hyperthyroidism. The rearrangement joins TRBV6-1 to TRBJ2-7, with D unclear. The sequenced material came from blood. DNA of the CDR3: TGTGCCGGCAGTGAAGACCCAGAGAGCTCCTACGATCAGTACTTC. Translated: CAGSEDPESSYDQYF.